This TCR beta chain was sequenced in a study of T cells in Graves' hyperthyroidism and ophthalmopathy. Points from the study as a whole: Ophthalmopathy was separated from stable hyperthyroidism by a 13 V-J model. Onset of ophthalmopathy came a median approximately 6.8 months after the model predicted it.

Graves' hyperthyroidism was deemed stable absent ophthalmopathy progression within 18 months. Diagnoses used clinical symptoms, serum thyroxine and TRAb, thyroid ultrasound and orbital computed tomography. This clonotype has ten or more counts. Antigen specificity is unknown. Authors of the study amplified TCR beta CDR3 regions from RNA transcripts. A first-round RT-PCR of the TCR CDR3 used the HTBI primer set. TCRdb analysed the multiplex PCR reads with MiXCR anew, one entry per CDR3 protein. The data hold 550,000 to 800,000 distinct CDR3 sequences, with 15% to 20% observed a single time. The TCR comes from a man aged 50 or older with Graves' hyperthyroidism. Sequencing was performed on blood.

CDR3 in amino acids: CASSYSMRRRDTGELFF. The CDR3 DNA follows: TGTGCCAGCAGTTACTCGATGCGTAGGCGGGACACCGGGGAGCTGTTTTTT. The chain employs TRBV6-2 or TRBV6-3 and TRBJ2-2; TRBD2 is a possible D gene (5 bases). V shed 0 bases and J shed 3 bases, with 14 bases lying between them. This CDR3 region has 17 residues. Germline V lookup: CDR1 MNHEY, CDR2 SVGEGT.